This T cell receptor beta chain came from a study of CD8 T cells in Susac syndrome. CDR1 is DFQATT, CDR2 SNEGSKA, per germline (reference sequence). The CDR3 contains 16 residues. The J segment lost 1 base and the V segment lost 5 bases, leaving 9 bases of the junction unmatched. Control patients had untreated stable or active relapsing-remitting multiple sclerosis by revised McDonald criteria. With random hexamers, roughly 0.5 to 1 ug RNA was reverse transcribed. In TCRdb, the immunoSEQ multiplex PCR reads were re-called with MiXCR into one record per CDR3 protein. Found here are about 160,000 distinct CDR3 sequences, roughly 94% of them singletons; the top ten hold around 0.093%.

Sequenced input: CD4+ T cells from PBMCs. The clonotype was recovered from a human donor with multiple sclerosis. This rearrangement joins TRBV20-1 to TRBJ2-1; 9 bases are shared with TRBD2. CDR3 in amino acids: CSASVSGRRSYNEQFF. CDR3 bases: TGCAGTGCTTCCGTAAGCGGGAGGAGGTCCTACAATGAGCAGTTCTTC.